This is a list of T cell receptor beta chains from one sample in a study of cytomegalovirus exposure and HLA in healthy donors. The data were produced by immunoSEQ multiplex PCR, yet TCRdb's version contains in-frame clones alone and is incomplete. The repertoire has some 71,000 clones, 94% of them found once; the top ten carry more than 1%. The sample comprised PBMCs. These receptors originate from a woman aged 18-29 years in good health and CMV-seronegative. The CDR3 runs from the conserved cysteine through the conserved F or W. A D gene is named only where the DNA matches it firmly. A row's size may be missing; if present it is once, few, many or a size class.

.,TRBV19,.,TRBJ1-5,TGTGCCAGTAGTATAAACATACCCAATCAGCCCCAGCATTTT,CASSINIPNQPQHF
.,TRBV10-3,TRBD2,TRBJ2-7,TGTGCCAGCGGCCCGCCGGGAGGGGCTCGGGAGCAGTACTTC,CASGPPGGAREQYF
.,TRBV7-2,.,TRBJ2-1,TGTGCCAGCATGACAGGTTTCTACAATGAGCAGTTCTTC,CASMTGFYNEQFF
.,TRBV28,.,TRBJ2-7,TGTGCCAGCAGCTTAATAGGACTCCACGAGCAGTACTTC,CASSLIGLHEQYF
.,TRBV7-6,.,TRBJ2-2,TGTGCCAGCAGCTTAGGTTCTTCGACCGGGGAGCTGTTTTTT,CASSLGSSTGELFF
.,TRBV5-4,.,TRBJ1-4,TGTGCCAGCAGCTTGAACAGTAATGAAAAACTGTTTTTT,CASSLNSNEKLFF
.,TRBV27,TRBD1,TRBJ1-5,TGTGCCAGCAGTTCCGCTGACAGGGTGAATCAGCCCCAGCATTTT,CASSSADRVNQPQHF
.,TRBV15,.,TRBJ1-2,TGTGCCACCAGCAGAGATCTGGGCCCAGGGGCTCTCGGCTACACCTTC,CATSRDLGPGALGYTF
.,TRBV4-1,.,TRBJ1-4,TGCGCCAGCAGCCAAGACAGGGCAACTAATGAAAAACTGTTTTTT,CASSQDRATNEKLFF
.,TRBV30,TRBD1,TRBJ1-2,TGTGCCTGGAGTGGAGGGACAGGGGAGTTCTATGGCTACACCTTC,CAWSGGTGEFYGYTF
.,TRBV2,.,TRBJ1-3,TGTGCACCGGGGGGTACTGGAAACACCATATATTTT,CAPGGTGNTIYF
.,TRBV11-2,TRBD1,TRBJ1-2,TGTGCCAGCAGCCAGGACAGGGGAAGGGATAACTATGGCTACACCTTC,CASSQDRGRDNYGYTF
.,TRBV10-3,.,TRBJ1-4,TGTGCCATCAGTGAAGATCGAGGGAGTGAAAAACTGTTTTTT,CAISEDRGSEKLFF
.,TRBV11-3,TRBD2,TRBJ2-3,TGTGCCAGCAGCTTAGGCGGGAGCAACACAGATACGCAGTATTTT,CASSLGGSNTDTQYF
.,TRBV6-1,.,TRBJ1-4,TGTGCCAGCAGTGAACTGAATGAAAAACTGTTTTTT,CASSELNEKLFF
.,TRBV30,TRBD1,TRBJ1-2,TGTGCCTGGAGTGTCGACAGGGGGCGGATCTATGGCTACACCTTC,CAWSVDRGRIYGYTF
.,TRBV5-6,TRBD2,TRBJ2-3,TGTGCCAGCAGCCCTTCTAGCGGGGGAACTACAGATACGCAGTATTTT,CASSPSSGGTTDTQYF
.,TRBV10-3,.,TRBJ2-7,TGTGCCATCAGTGGGCGGGACGAGCAGTACTTC,CAISGRDEQYF
.,TRBV7-9,TRBD1,TRBJ1-2,TGTGCCAAGAAACCCCGACAGGGTAAAGTTGGCTACACCTTC,CAKKPRQGKVGYTF
.,TRBV7-9,.,TRBJ2-2,TGTGCCAGCAGCTTAAAGGTGGGCGCGAACACCGGGGAGCTGTTTTTT,CASSLKVGANTGELFF
.,TRBV10-3,TRBD2,TRBJ2-3,TGTGCCATCAGACTAGCGGGAGTTGAAGATACGCAGTATTTT,CAIRLAGVEDTQYF
.,TRBV11-2,.,TRBJ2-2,TGTGCCAGCAGACGATCGGGGTTTTTCACCGGGGAGCTGTTTTTT,CASRRSGFFTGELFF
few,TRBV28,TRBD2,TRBJ2-7,TGTGCCAGCAGTTCCTACCTAGCGGGGCCCTACGAGCAGTACTTC,CASSSYLAGPYEQYF
.,TRBV7-9,TRBD1,TRBJ1-1,TGTGCCAGCAGCCGACAGGGACAACTGGGGGCCACTGAAGCTTTCTTT,CASSRQGQLGATEAFF
.,TRBV7-3,TRBD2,TRBJ2-3,TGTGCCAGCAGCTCCTTTAGCGGGAGGGCCGTAGATACGCAGTATTTT,CASSSFSGRAVDTQYF
.,TRBV28,.,TRBJ1-1,TGTGCCGCGGTTCGCGTGAACACTGAAGCTTTCTTT,CAAVRVNTEAFF
.,TRBV5-4,.,TRBJ1-1,TGTGCCAGCAGCTTGAGAGTGAACACTGAAGCTTTCTTT,CASSLRVNTEAFF
.,TRBV4-1,.,TRBJ2-7,TGCGCCAGCAGTTGGGGCCCGCGTACGTACGAGCAGTACTTC,CASSWGPRTYEQYF
.,TRBV18,TRBD2,TRBJ2-5,TGTGCCAGCTCACCACCGGAGTTAAGGGGAGGGGATCAAGAGACCCAGTACTTC,CASSPPELRGGDQETQYF
.,TRBV6-1,TRBD1,TRBJ2-7,TGTGCCAGCAGGACAGGGCCCACCTACGAGCAGTACTTC,CASRTGPTYEQYF
.,TRBV6-5,TRBD1,TRBJ1-1,TGTGCCAGCTTCAGGGGGAGCACTGAAGCTTTCTTT,CASFRGSTEAFF
.,TRBV6-5,.,TRBJ2-7,TGTGCCAGCAGTTACTCGATAGAGAGGGAAACCGACGAGCAGTACTTC,CASSYSIERETDEQYF
.,TRBV6-5,TRBD1,TRBJ1-5,TGTGCCAGCAGTTACGGGACAGGGTATAATCAGCCCCAGCATTTT,CASSYGTGYNQPQHF
.,TRBV7-8,.,TRBJ1-1,TGTGCCAGCAGCTTAGCAGGCAGGCCTGAAGCTTTCTTT,CASSLAGRPEAFF
.,TRBV19,.,TRBJ2-7,TGTGCCAGTAGTCCCTTTGAGGGCGAGCAGTACTTC,CASSPFEGEQYF
.,TRBV5-4,.,TRBJ1-2,TGTGCCAGCAGCTTGGAGACGAATCCCGTTCCAGGGTATGGCTACACCTTC,CASSLETNPVPGYGYTF
.,TRBV7-2,TRBD1,TRBJ1-2,TGTGCCAGCAGCCCCGGGACAGGGATGGGTGGCTACACCTTC,CASSPGTGMGGYTF
.,TRBV6-5,TRBD1,TRBJ1-1,TGTGCCAGCACAATAGGACAGGGAAGAAGAGCTTTCTTT,CASTIGQGRRAFF
.,TRBV10-3,.,TRBJ2-3,TGTGCTAATGGGCCTAGCACAGATACGCAGTATTTT,CANGPSTDTQYF
.,TRBV7-5,.,TRBJ2-5,TGTGCCAGAAGCGACAGGGTGGGCGTCCAAGAGACCCAGTACTTC,CARSDRVGVQETQYF
.,TRBV5-4,.,TRBJ2-3,TGTGCCAGCAGCTTGGCAGCGGGCGGCCAAGATACGCAGTATTTT,CASSLAAGGQDTQYF
.,TRBV18,.,TRBJ1-3,TGTGCCAGCTCACCGATGAGAGCAGGAAACACCATATATTTT,CASSPMRAGNTIYF
.,TRBV6-5,.,TRBJ2-7,TGTGCCAGCTCGTCTGGCGGGGCGCCTCAGGGAGAGCAGTACTTC,CASSSGGAPQGEQYF
.,TRBV29-1,TRBD1,TRBJ2-5,TGCAGCGCCAGGGGGCGCGGGGAGACCCAGTACTTC,CSARGRGETQYF
.,TRBV7-8,TRBD1,TRBJ1-2,TGTGCCAGCAGCCGAAGACAGGGGGATGGCTACACCTTC,CASSRRQGDGYTF
.,TRBV2,.,TRBJ2-3,TGTGCCGGGTCACTAGGCCGTAGCACAGATACGCAGTATTTT,CAGSLGRSTDTQYF
.,TRBV6-1,TRBD1,TRBJ2-7,TGTGCCAGCAGGCTGGACAGGGAAACCTCCTACGAGCAGTACTTC,CASRLDRETSYEQYF
.,TRBV27,.,TRBJ1-2,TGTGCCAGCAGTTCCACACACCAAACACAGGGCTTTGGCTACACCTTC,CASSSTHQTQGFGYTF
once,TRBV2,TRBD2,TRBJ2-3,TGTGCCAGCAGTGGTTCCGGGACTAGCGTTACAGATACGCAGTATTTT,CASSGSGTSVTDTQYF
.,TRBV11-2,TRBD2,TRBJ2-5,TGTGCCAGCAGCACCCGGGGGGGTTTGGAGACCCAGTACTTC,CASSTRGGLETQYF
.,TRBV6-5,.,TRBJ2-3,TGTGCCAGCAGTTATTATCCTCTTAGCACAGATACGCAGTATTTT,CASSYYPLSTDTQYF
once,TRBV11-2,.,TRBJ2-2,TGTGCCAGCAGTATACAGGAGAACACCGGGGAGCTGTTTTTT,CASSIQENTGELFF
.,TRBV7-9,.,TRBJ1-2,TGTGCCAGCAGCTTACCCGCGGATCAAGCTAACTATGGCTACACCTTC,CASSLPADQANYGYTF
once,TRBV4-1,.,TRBJ2-5,TGCGCCAGCAGCCAAGATCCTGGGAGCCAAGAGACCCAGTACTTC,CASSQDPGSQETQYF
.,TRBV4-1,TRBD1,TRBJ1-2,TGCGCCAGCAGCCAAGAACAGGGGGCGGACTATGGCTACACCTTC,CASSQEQGADYGYTF
.,TRBV10-1,TRBD1,TRBJ2-2,TGCGCCAGCAGTGAGTCGACAGGGGGAGATCCCACCGGGGAGCTGTTTTTT,CASSESTGGDPTGELFF
.,TRBV28,.,TRBJ1-1,TGTGCCAGCAGAGAAACAGGGATCGTTGAAGCTTTCTTT,CASRETGIVEAFF
.,TRBV30,.,TRBJ1-4,TGTGCCTGGAGTGTACGGGGTTTAAGAACAGCGTATAATGAAAAACTGTTTTTT,CAWSVRGLRTAYNEKLFF
.,TRBV7-8,TRBD2,TRBJ2-1,TGTGCCAGCAGCTTAAGGGAGGGCGGGGATGAGCAGTTCTTC,CASSLREGGDEQFF
.,TRBV2,.,TRBJ1-5,TGTGCAACGGCCGATCCGGGTAGCAATCAGCCCCAGCATTTT,CATADPGSNQPQHF